This entry features one T cell receptor (beta chain) sequence. Measured with immunoSEQ multiplex PCR; TCRdb has only the in-frame clones, and not every one. Of about 62,000 clones detected, roughly 98% appear once; the ten largest clones hold roughly 0.16%. These data come from a study of technical replicates of blood from a few donors. Germline CDR1 MGHRA, CDR2 YSYEKL. Trimming cost V 4 bases and J 4 bases; bases outside gene matches: 9. This CDR3 is 15 amino acids long. Sequencing was carried out using T cells isolated from PBMCs. The clonotype comes from a human donor in good health. The chain joins TRBV4-1 to TRBJ2-7; 8 positions match TRBD2. CDR3 sequence: CASSPRGGQRYEQYF. CDR3 coding DNA: TGCGCCAGCAGCCCCCGGGGGGGGCAGCGGTACGAGCAGTACTTC.